This T cell receptor beta chain stems from a study of blood T cell repertoires in COVID-19. As for the study in general: The analysed material was cDNA or gDNA that came from T cells, B-cell-depleted T cells, or PBMCs.

Here immunoSEQ multiplex PCR was the method, and the copy in TCRdb shows in-frame clones only, minus some. The data show over 250,000 clones, with less than 90% seen just once and roughly 15% held by the top ten. Trimming took 4 bases from V and 6 from J; bases not matched to a gene: 5. The germline CDR1 and CDR2 sequences are LNHDA and SQIVND (reference sequence). This CDR3 has 14 residues. The sequenced material came from peripheral blood. The clonotype comes from a human donor in a cohort sampled during active COVID-19. The chain recombines TRBV19 with TRBJ2-1, with 8 bases identical to TRBD2. The DNA of the CDR3 is TGTGCCAGTAGTAAACCTGGGACTAGCAATGAGCAGTTCTTC. It translates to CASSKPGTSNEQFF.